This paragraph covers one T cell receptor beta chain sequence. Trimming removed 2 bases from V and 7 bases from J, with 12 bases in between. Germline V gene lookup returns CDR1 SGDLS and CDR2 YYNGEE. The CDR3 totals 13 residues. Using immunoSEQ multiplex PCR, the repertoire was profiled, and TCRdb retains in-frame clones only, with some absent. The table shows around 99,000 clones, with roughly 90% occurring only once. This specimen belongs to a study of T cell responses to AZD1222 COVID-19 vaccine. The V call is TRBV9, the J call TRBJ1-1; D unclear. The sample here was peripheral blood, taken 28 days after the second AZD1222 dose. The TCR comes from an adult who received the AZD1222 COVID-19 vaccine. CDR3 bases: TGTGCCAGCAGCGTCGGGGATCGACGTGAAGCTTTCTTT. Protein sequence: CASSVGDRREAFF.